This T cell receptor beta chain was sequenced in a study of T-cell memory formation after mild COVID-19. Study information: TCR clusters largely stayed donor specific.

5'RACE primed from the constant segment yielded TCR alpha and TCR beta cDNA libraries bearing sample barcodes and UMIs. Via MiXCR, TCRdb re-called the 5' RACE reads, giving one row per CDR3 protein. The sample has around 200,000 distinct CDR3 sequences; over 9.5% are singletons. This clonotype has just a few counts. What it binds is not known. V lost 6 bases to trimming and J lost 4 bases; unmatched junction nucleotides: 11. Germline V gene sequence: CDR1 MGHDK, CDR2 SYGVNS. The CDR3 is 16 amino acids. The study's findings and limits: Among contracting clones, CD4+ were mainly CM/EM and CD8+ enriched in EMRA. The authors did not confirm SARS-CoV-2 specificity of second-wave clones peaking day 37.

The specimen was PBMCs or a T cell subset sorted from them (not recorded which). This TCR derives from a man between 18 and 29 years old who had mild COVID-19 (a few samples of this study predate the infection). Cell type and time point are not known. The chain is built from TRBV25-1 and TRBJ2-3; TRBD2 aligns across 9 bases. In DNA, the CDR3 is TGTGCCAGCAGCGCTTTTCGTAGCGGGGGTGCAGATACGCAGTATTTT. It codes for CASSAFRSGGADTQYF.